The 25 T cell receptor beta chains reported below all come from one sample, sequenced in a study of cytomegalovirus exposure and HLA in healthy donors. In the PCR, 60 Vbeta and 13 Jbeta primers were used. The repertoire was sequenced with immunoSEQ multiplex PCR; TCRdb's copy has only in-frame clones and lacks some. Here the sample table reports around 74,000 clones. Sequencing was performed on PBMCs. These receptor sequences come from a man aged 50-59 years in good health and CMV-seropositive.

This chain joins TRBV7-9 and TRBJ1-4; D call uncertain. The CDR3 extends over 14 amino acids. Trimming left V 4 bases short and J 11 bases short, with 17 bases between. Germline loops: CDR1 SEHNR, CDR2 FQNEAQ (reference sequence). The CDR3 nucleotides are TGTGCCAGCAGCTCAGGCTTGTTAGAGAATAAACTGTTTTTT. Protein sequence: CASSSGLLENKLFF.

This sequence joins TRBV27 and TRBJ2-3; TRBD2 matches at 9 bases. Germline V lookup: CDR1 MNHEY, CDR2 SMNVEV (reference sequence). V was pared by 1 base and J by 5 bases, with 7 bases of the junction left unmatched. The CDR3 is 16 residues long. The CDR3: CASSLFKGLAIDTQYF. In DNA, the CDR3 is TGTGCCAGCAGTTTATTTAAGGGACTAGCTATAGATACGCAGTATTTT.

The chain has TRBV18 and TRBJ1-2, with 7 positions matching TRBD1. Germline V gene sequence: CDR1 KGHSH, CDR2 LQKENI. This CDR3 spans 15 amino acids. J was trimmed by 4 bases and V by 0 bases; bases with no gene match: 5. CDR3 in DNA: TGTGCCAGCTCACCACCGAGGGACAGCCCCTATGGCTACACCTTC. Amino acids: CASSPPRDSPYGYTF.

The chain uses TRBV4-1 and TRBJ2-3; 10 positions match TRBD2. Germline loops: CDR1 MGHRA, CDR2 YSYEKL. J lost 1 base, V lost 4 bases, and 5 bases had no gene match. The CDR3 runs to 16 residues. This chain's CDR3 is CASSLFGTSGTDTQYF. The CDR3 nucleotides are TGCGCCAGCAGCCTCTTCGGGACTAGCGGCACAGATACGCAGTATTTT.

The chain joins TRBV7-6 to TRBJ2-1; 14 nucleotides agree with TRBD2. The V and J ends lost 5 bases and 3 bases, in that order; junction bases with no gene match: 9. Looked up from germline, CDR1 is SGHVS and CDR2 is FNYEAQ. This CDR3 is built from 18 residues. CDR3 in amino acids: CASSPGTSGRWVYNEQFF. The CDR3 coding sequence is TGTGCCAGCAGCCCCGGGACTAGCGGGAGATGGGTCTACAATGAGCAGTTCTTC.

This chain links TRBV6-1 with TRBJ1-2; D perhaps matches TRBD1 (5 bases). V dropped 8 bases and J dropped 1 base, with 8 bases sitting between them. From germline, CDR1 is MNHNS and CDR2 SASEGT. The CDR3 sequence is 12 residues long. CDR3 DNA: TGTGCCAGCTACCAGGGTAACTATGGCTACACCTTC. It encodes CASYQGNYGYTF.

The V call is TRBV15, the J call TRBJ1-2, with D unclear. There are 13 residues in the CDR3. Trimming pared 1 base from V and 3 bases from J, leaving 6 bases between. The germline V gene encodes CDR1 LNHNV and CDR2 YYDKDF (reference sequence). The DNA for the CDR3 is TGTGCCACCAGCAGAGGGAGAGACTATGGCTACACCTTC. It yields the protein CATSRGRDYGYTF.

V usage is TRBV11-2 and J usage is TRBJ2-3, with TRBD1 matching over 10 bases. The CDR3 consists of 15 residues. Germline CDR1 reads SGHAT; CDR2 reads FQNNGV. V trimming: 5 bases; J trimming: 5 bases; junction bases outside the gene matches: 7. The CDR3 sequence is CASSPPGQGIDTQYF. CDR3 bases: TGTGCCAGCAGCCCTCCGGGACAGGGGATAGATACGCAGTATTTT.

The rearrangement links TRBV2 to TRBJ2-5, with D perhaps TRBD2 (5 bases). This CDR3 is 13 amino acids long. V lost 6 bases, J lost 5 bases, and 13 bases lay in between. The germline V gene has CDR1 SNHLY and CDR2 FYNNEI. The CDR3 loop is CASSPDSEETQYF. The CDR3 DNA is TGTGCCAGCAGCCCGGACTCAGAGGAGACCCAGTACTTC.

V gene TRBV6-1 combines with J gene TRBJ2-3; a possible D gene is TRBD2 (6 bases). V was pared by 3 bases and J by 7 bases, with 17 bases between. CDR3 length: 15 amino acids. Germline assignment: CDR1 MNHNS and CDR2 SASEGT. CDR3 in amino acids: CASSEGDGGRNTQYF. The CDR3 nucleotides read TGTGCCAGCAGTGAGGGGGACGGGGGAAGGAATACGCAGTATTTT.

This rearrangement joins TRBV29-1 to TRBJ2-1, with 7 bases fitting TRBD1. Germline CDR1 is SQVTM and CDR2 is ANQGSEA. The V and J ends lost 5 bases and 4 bases, in that order; junction bases with no gene match: 5. CDR3 length: 13 amino acids. CDR3 in amino acids: CSVWDRAYNEQFF. The CDR3 DNA is TGCAGCGTTTGGGACAGAGCATACAATGAGCAGTTCTTC.

V gene TRBV25-1 combines with J gene TRBJ2-7; 8 bases are a match to TRBD1. The germline V gene has CDR1 MGHDK and CDR2 SYGVNS. V lost 6 bases to trimming and J lost 5 bases; unmatched junction nucleotides: 12. The CDR3 is 15 amino acids. CDR3 bases: TGTGCCAGCAGACCCCAGGGGGCGCTCACCCACGAGCAGTACTTC. Translation gives CASRPQGALTHEQYF.

On this clone: One end of the junction does not line up with germline, which may come from a read error. The rearrangement uses TRBV30 and TRBJ1-4; D is unclear. This CDR3 spans 15 amino acids. Per the germline V gene, CDR1 is GTSNPN and CDR2 is SVGIG (reference sequence). The CDR3 is CAGSPPPGTNEKLFF. The CDR3 nucleotides read TGTGCCGGGAGTCCCCCGCCGGGTACTAATGAAAAACTGTTTTTT. Full variable domain (remainder filled in from reference TRBV30 and TRBJ1-4): SQTIHQWPATLVQPVGSPLSLECTVEGTSNPNLYWYRQAAGRGLQLLFYSVGIGQISSEVPQNLSASRPQDRQFILSSKKLLLSDSGFYLCAGSPPPGTNEKLFFGSGTQLSVL.

The chain carries TRBV5-4 and TRBJ1-6, with 9 nucleotides matching TRBD1. The CDR3 is made up of 15 amino acids. Losses at the gene ends were 4 bases for V and 7 bases for J; bases not matched to a gene: 6. CDR1 and CDR2 (germline): SGHNT, YYREEE (reference sequence). The CDR3 bases are TGTGCCAGCAGCCTCGGGACAGGGAAAAATTCACCCCTCCACTTT. Its translation is CASSLGTGKNSPLHF.

V usage is TRBV6-4 and J usage is TRBJ2-1; 7 nucleotides align to TRBD1. The J segment lost 7 bases and the V segment lost 2 bases, leaving 2 bases of the junction unmatched. The CDR3 contains 13 residues. Germline V CDR1 and CDR2: MRHNA, SNTAGT. The CDR3 bases are TGTGCCAGCAGTGACAAACAGGGGAATGAGCAGTTCTTC. As protein: CASSDKQGNEQFF.

The chain uses TRBV27 and TRBJ1-2; 7 bases map to TRBD1. The CDR3 consists of 16 residues. The germline V gene has CDR1 MNHEY and CDR2 SMNVEV (reference sequence). Trimming removed 5 bases from V and 4 bases from J; junction bases left unmatched: 13. This CDR3 reads CASSLRPTRDSYGYTF. CDR3 DNA: TGTGCCAGCAGTCTCCGCCCTACCCGGGACAGCTATGGCTACACCTTC.

The chain employs TRBV10-3 and TRBJ1-5; D is ambiguous. Trimming cost V 4 bases and J 5 bases, with 15 bases left between them. The germline V gene has CDR1 ENHRY and CDR2 SYGVKD. This CDR3 contains 15 residues. The CDR3, as DNA: TGTGCCATCAGTGCCTCAGGAGAGGGTGATCAGCCCCAGCATTTT. Translation: CAISASGEGDQPQHF.

CDR3 protein: CASSLSPGLSNYGYTF. The CDR3 DNA sequence: TGTGCCAGCAGTCTTTCACCGGGACTGAGTAACTATGGCTACACCTTC. The rearrangement uses TRBV6-6 and TRBJ1-2; D perhaps matches TRBD1 (5 bases). The ends were cut back, 5 bases at V and 1 base at J, with 17 bases in the middle. CDR1 and CDR2 (germline): MNHNY, SVGAGI (reference sequence). This CDR3 region has 16 residues.

The rearrangement joins TRBV7-9 to TRBJ2-1, with D perhaps matching TRBD1 (5 bases). CDR1 SEHNR and CDR2 FQNEAQ come from the germline V gene (reference sequence). V lost 1 base, J lost 6 bases, and 13 bases lay in between. The CDR3 consists of 15 residues. The CDR3 DNA reads as TGTGCCAGCAGCTTAGTGGCAGGGTTGTCCAATGAGCAGTTCTTC. Its protein is CASSLVAGLSNEQFF.

This sequence joins TRBV27 and TRBJ1-2; possibly TRBD1 for D (6 bases). CDR1 and CDR2 (germline): MNHEY, SMNVEV (reference sequence). V shed 4 bases and J shed 1 base, with 16 bases lying between them. There are 16 residues in the CDR3. This chain's CDR3 is CASSSEQGLDNYGYTF. CDR3 coding DNA: TGTGCCAGCAGTTCCGAACAGGGTTTGGATAACTATGGCTACACCTTC.

The CDR3 nucleotides read TGTGCCAGCAGGGGAGGGGAGACCCAGTACTTC. This codes for CASRGGETQYF. V usage is TRBV6-5 and J usage is TRBJ2-5, with 7 bases lining up with TRBD2. Germline-derived CDR1 and CDR2 are MNHEY and SVGAGI. This CDR3 is 11 amino acids long. V was pared by 6 bases and J by 5 bases, with 0 bases of the junction left unmatched.

V gene TRBV9 combines with J gene TRBJ1-1; D may be TRBD1 (5 bases). CDR3 size: 12 residues. The V end was cut by 7 bases, the J end by 1 base, with 8 bases between. Looked up from germline, CDR1 is SGDLS and CDR2 is YYNGEE. The chain's CDR3 is CASGGSNTEAFF. The CDR3 DNA sequence: TGTGCCAGCGGGGGGTCGAACACTGAAGCTTTCTTT.

The rearrangement uses TRBV2 and TRBJ1-1; 7 bases map to TRBD1. The V gene end was trimmed by 6 bases and the J gene end by 0 bases; junction bases not matched to a gene: 1. This CDR3 is built from 13 residues. Germline CDR1 reads SNHLY; CDR2 reads FYNNEI. The DNA of the CDR3 is TGTGCCAGCAGGACAGGGATGAACACTGAAGCTTTCTTT. Its protein product is CASRTGMNTEAFF.

The CDR3, as DNA: TGCGCCAGCAGCTTGTCGGGGTCAGAGACGGCTTTCTTT. Translation gives CASSLSGSETAFF. The chain carries TRBV5-1 and TRBJ1-1; D remains ambiguous. Between the trimmed V and J ends, which lost 1 base and 11 bases, there was a span of 15 bases. Per the germline V gene, CDR1 is SGHRS and CDR2 is YFSETQ. This CDR3 region has 13 residues.

This sequence joins TRBV4-2 and TRBJ2-6, with 7 bases lining up with TRBD1. Trimming removed 4 bases from V and 4 bases from J; junction bases left unmatched: 10. The CDR3 runs to 17 residues. From germline, CDR1 is LGHNA and CDR2 YNFKEQ. In DNA, the CDR3 is TGTGCCAGCAGCCCCTCAGTGAAGGGGGCCGGGGCCAACGTCCTGACTTTC. Protein sequence: CASSPSVKGAGANVLTF.